The present entry profiles one T cell receptor (beta chain) with its context. CD45RO-negative, CCR7-positively selected cells formed the naive CD8 fraction, excluding terminally differentiated effector memory CD45RA+ cells. The CDR3 length is 13 residues. V lost 4 bases and J lost 5, with 12 bases in between. CDR1 is SQVTM and CDR2 is ANQGSEA in the germline V gene. Method: immunoSEQ multiplex PCR; TCRdb's copy keeps in-frame clones and lacks some. This sample has about 2.1 million clones, with just over 90% found just once. These data are taken from a study of shared clonotypes between healthy human individuals. In the study overall: Each donor contributed plates that comprised three CD4 naive, three CD4 memory, two CD8 naive and one CD8 memory.

The sequenced sample consisted of naive CD8+ T cells from PBMCs. The receptor was isolated from a man in his late teens or twenties in good health. Some clones in this sample may be carry-over from other donors' samples. The V gene is TRBV29-1, the J gene TRBJ2-1, with D possibly matching TRBD1 (6 bases). CDR3 DNA sequence: TGCAGCGTTGTTTGGTACAGGGACAATGAGCAGTTCTTC. This codes for CSVVWYRDNEQFF.